This TCR beta chain stems from a study of Graves' ophthalmopathy and Graves' hyperthyroidism. Findings of the study overall: Clonotypes were expanded in thyroid at above 0.001 frequency, and most also appeared in blood.

In the case of this clonotype: The antigen remains unidentified. Germline is not matched at one junction end, which may reflect a read error.

Uncontrolled infections, other autoimmune diseases, pregnancy or lactation barred patients from enrollment. PBMCs originated in approximately 9.1 ml of fresh peripheral blood. CDR3 regions of TCR beta were amplified from RNA transcripts. Second-round multiplex PCR followed a first-round RT-PCR using HTBI primers. Via MiXCR, TCRdb re-called the multiplex PCR reads, giving one row per CDR3 protein. Of hundreds of thousands of distinct CDR3 sequences listed, about two fifths were seen once; the top ten hold roughly 3%. The sequenced material came from peripheral blood. This TCR was sampled from an adult man with Graves' ophthalmopathy.

CDR3 nucleotides: TGCGCCAGCGGCCTCTGGCTGGGCTACGAGCAGTACTTC. Translated: CASGLWLGYEQYF. This chain uses TRBV7-9 with TRBJ2-7; weak D call: TRBD2 (5 bases). Germline V CDR1 and CDR2: SEHNR, FQNEAQ (reference sequence). The CDR3 is 13 amino acids.